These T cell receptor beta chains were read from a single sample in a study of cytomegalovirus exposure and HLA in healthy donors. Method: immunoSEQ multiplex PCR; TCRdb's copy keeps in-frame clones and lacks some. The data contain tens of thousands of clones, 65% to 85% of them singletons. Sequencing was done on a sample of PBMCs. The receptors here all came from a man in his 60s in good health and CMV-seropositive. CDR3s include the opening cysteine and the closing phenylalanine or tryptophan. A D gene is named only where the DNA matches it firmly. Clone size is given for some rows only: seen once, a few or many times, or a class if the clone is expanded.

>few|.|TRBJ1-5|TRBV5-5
CASSQGRANQPQHF
TGTGCCAGCAGCCAAGGCAGGGCCAATCAGCCCCAGCATTTT
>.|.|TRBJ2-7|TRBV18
CASSPPGVLRSYEQYF
TGTGCCAGCTCACCTCCCGGGGTCCTCAGGTCCTACGAGCAGTACTTC
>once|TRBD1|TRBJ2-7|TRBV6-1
CASSEAQGVRTYEQYF
TGTGCCAGCAGTGAAGCGCAGGGGGTGCGTACCTACGAGCAGTACTTC
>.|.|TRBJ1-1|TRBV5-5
CASSLVRTEAFF
TGTGCCAGCAGCTTGGTTCGGACTGAAGCTTTCTTT
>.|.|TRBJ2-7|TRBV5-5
CASSLTLISYEQYF
TGTGCCAGCAGCCTGACACTTATCTCCTACGAGCAGTACTTC
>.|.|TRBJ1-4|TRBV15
CATSSGQGTNEKLFF
TGTGCCACCAGCAGCGGTCAGGGAACTAATGAAAAACTGTTTTTT
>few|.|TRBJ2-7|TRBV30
CAWSKTGYEQYF
TGTGCCTGGAGCAAAACGGGCTACGAGCAGTACTTC
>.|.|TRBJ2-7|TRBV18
CASSPPGRGSYEQYF
TGTGCCAGCTCACCCCCGGGCAGGGGTTCCTACGAGCAGTACTTC
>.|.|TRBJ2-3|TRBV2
CASSGAGDTQYF
TGTGCCAGCAGTGGAGCCGGGGATACGCAGTATTTT
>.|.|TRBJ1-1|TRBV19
CASRDSQNTEAFF
TGTGCCAGTAGAGACAGCCAGAACACTGAAGCTTTCTTT
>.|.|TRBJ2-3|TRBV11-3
CASSLEWADTQYF
TGTGCCAGCAGCTTAGAGTGGGCCGATACGCAGTATTTT
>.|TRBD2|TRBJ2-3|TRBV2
CASSEELAGTDTQYF
TGTGCCAGCAGTGAAGAACTAGCGGGCACAGATACGCAGTATTTT
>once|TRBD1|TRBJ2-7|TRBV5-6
CASSRDRKIREQYF
TGTGCCAGCAGCCGGGACAGGAAGATCCGCGAGCAGTACTTC
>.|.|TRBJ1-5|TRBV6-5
CASSYSGASNQPQHF
TGTGCCAGCAGTTACTCGGGCGCCAGCAATCAGCCCCAGCATTTT
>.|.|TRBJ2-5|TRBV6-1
CASRRGHFQETQYF
TGTGCCAGCAGACGCGGACATTTTCAAGAGACCCAGTACTTC
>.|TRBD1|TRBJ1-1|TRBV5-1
CASSLGQGKDTEAFF
TGCGCCAGCAGCCTAGGACAGGGAAAGGACACTGAAGCTTTCTTT
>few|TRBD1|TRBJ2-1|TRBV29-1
CSVERTGGPSSYNEQFF
TGCAGCGTTGAACGGACAGGGGGCCCGAGCTCCTACAATGAGCAGTTCTTC
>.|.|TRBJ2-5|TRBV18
CASSSGSQETQYF
TGTGCCAGCTCCTCAGGTTCTCAAGAGACCCAGTACTTC
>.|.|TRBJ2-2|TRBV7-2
CASSFSRVTGELFF
TGTGCCAGCAGCTTCTCAAGAGTCACCGGGGAGCTGTTTTTT
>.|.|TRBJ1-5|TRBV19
CASKYGGSNQPQHF
TGTGCCAGCAAGTACGGGGGAAGCAATCAGCCCCAGCATTTT
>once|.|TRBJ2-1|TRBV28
CAASRGGNEQFF
TGTGCCGCGAGCCGAGGGGGCAATGAGCAGTTCTTC
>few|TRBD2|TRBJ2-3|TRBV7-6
CASSLVDGWEGPDTQYF
TGTGCCAGCAGCTTAGTTGACGGGTGGGAGGGGCCAGATACGCAGTATTTT
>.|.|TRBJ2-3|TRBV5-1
CASSPTPRGGTDTQYF
TGCGCCAGCAGCCCCACCCCAAGGGGCGGCACAGATACGCAGTATTTT
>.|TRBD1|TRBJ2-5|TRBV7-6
CASSLGPPRRQGASSTQETQYF
TGTGCCAGCAGCCTGGGGCCCCCGCGAAGACAGGGGGCTTCGAGTACACAAGAGACCCAGTACTTC
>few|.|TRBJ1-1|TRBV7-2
CASSLMAAEAFF
TGTGCCAGCAGCTTAATGGCAGCTGAAGCTTTCTTT
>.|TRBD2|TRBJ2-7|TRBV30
CAWRLAGGVEQYF
TGTGCCTGGAGACTAGCGGGAGGTGTCGAGCAGTACTTC
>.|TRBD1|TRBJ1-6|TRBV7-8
CASSPGQGSNSPLHF
TGTGCCAGCAGCCCGGGACAGGGGTCCAATTCACCCCTCCACTTT
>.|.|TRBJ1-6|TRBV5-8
CATNDSPLHF
TGTGCCACCAATGATTCACCCCTCCACTTT